This T cell receptor beta chain is from a study of T cell clonotyping in hematopoietic cell transplantation. Across the whole study: Recipient samples before transplant were obtained post-cytoreduction. The study, taken as a whole, reports: Cells were unsorted, so CD4 and CD8 contributions were not separated. After transplant, recipient diversity fell while pathologically expanded clonotypes grew through day 180.

The CDR3 length is 13 residues. Per the germline V gene, CDR1 is LGHNA and CDR2 is YSLEER. The V gene lost 0 bases and the J gene lost 9 bases, with 6 bases spanning the gap. Stated time point: recipient sample about 28 days before transplant, after cytoreduction. Here immunoSEQ multiplex PCR was the method, and the copy in TCRdb shows in-frame clones only, minus some. This repertoire shows approximately 39,000 clones, 90% to 95% found once; its top ten account for around 1.6%. Worth noting for this clone: The antigen remains undetermined.

This receptor was obtained from a man aged 40-50 years with chronic myeloid leukemia. Some clones in this sample may be carry-over from other donors' samples. The rearrangement links TRBV4-3 to TRBJ1-6; D gene uncertain. This material consisted of peripheral blood mononuclear cells, taken before stem cell transplant. The CDR3 here is CASSQDPPSPLHF. CDR3 nucleotides: TGCGCCAGCAGCCAAGACCCCCCTTCACCCCTCCACTTT.